This TCR beta chain is drawn from a study of CD8+ T cells in alopecia areata. For the study at large: Severity in treated patients was scored by percentage of scalp area affected. Study-level findings and limits: Persistence of many expanded lesional clones was seen in scalp and blood during tofacitinib. Uncertain still, given a single nonresponder, is whether baseline CD8+ expansion links to response. Sharing of TCRs across patients appeared less clear than in mice, possibly for HLA-related reasons.

For this clone: What it recognizes is unknown.

Treatment given: oral pan-JAK inhibitor, 5-10 mg twice daily. Researchers gathered lesional scalp punch biopsies and peripheral blood from patients with alopecia areata. Sequencing used cDNA as its template, made by extracting RNA and reverse transcribing it. The assay was immunoSEQ multiplex PCR, and TCRdb's table has in-frame clones only and misses some. Among a few thousand clones listed, 91% were seen once. This CDR3 contains 10 residues. Germline V gives CDR1 GTSNPN, CDR2 SVGIG (reference sequence). The chain carries TRBV30 and TRBJ1-2, with 7 bases that match TRBD1. The TCR originated in a human donor with alopecia areata. The material was skin, obtained at week 4, from a patient treated with tofacitinib. CDR3 sequence reads: CAGGRRNYTF. The DNA for the CDR3 is TGTGCAGGGGGCCGAAGGAACTACACCTTC.